These 26 T cell receptor beta chains were sequenced from one sample in a study of early T cells in non-severe SARS-CoV-2 infection. TCRdb re-called the 5' RACE reads through MiXCR, storing one row per CDR3 protein. The data hold around 75,000 distinct CDR3 sequences, with about 9% observed a single time. The sample was whole blood. Source of these receptors: an adult who was a healthcare worker with PCR-confirmed SARS-CoV-2 infection or an uninfected control (not recorded which).

This clonotype has a count of ten or more. The chain couples TRBV7-8 to TRBJ1-6; 9 nucleotides align to TRBD1. This CDR3 has 14 residues. Germline V CDR1 and CDR2: SGHVS, FQNEAQ. Losses at the gene ends were 1 base for V and 8 bases for J; bases not matched to a gene: 0. The CDR3 protein is CASSLGTGDSPLHF. CDR3 nucleotides: TGTGCCAGCAGCTTAGGGACAGGGGATTCACCCCTCCACTTT.

The chain recombines TRBV10-3 with TRBJ2-7; D possibly matches TRBD1 or TRBD2 (5 bases each). Trimming took off 0 bases at V and 1 base at J, with 7 bases between the two ends. The CDR3 is made up of 14 amino acids. The germline V gene has CDR1 ENHRY and CDR2 SYGVKD. CDR3 nucleotides: TGTGCCATCAGTGAGTCATGGGGGTCCTACGAGCAGTACTTC. Amino acids: CAISESWGSYEQYF.

This clonotype was recorded at least ten times. The chain has TRBV20-1 and TRBJ2-7; 8 nucleotides line up with TRBD1. This CDR3 is built from 13 residues. Trimming at V came to 6 bases and at J to 2 bases, leaving 6 bases not matched to a gene. CDR1 is DFQATT and CDR2 is SNEGSKA in the germline V gene (reference sequence). The CDR3 DNA sequence: TGCAGTGCCCAGACAGGGGAACCCTACGAGCAGTACTTC. This translates into CSAQTGEPYEQYF.

This clonotype came up many times. The V call is TRBV20-1, the J call TRBJ2-7; tentatively, D is TRBD2 (5 bases). Germline V gives CDR1 DFQATT, CDR2 SNEGSKA (reference sequence). This CDR3 is 13 amino acids long. V dropped 6 bases and J dropped 5 bases, with 17 bases sitting between them. The CDR3 sequence: CSARSGLVHEQYF. CDR3 coding DNA: TGCAGTGCCAGAAGCGGACTGGTCCACGAGCAGTACTTC.

At least ten counts were recorded for this clonotype. The V gene is TRBV7-9, the J gene TRBJ2-7; D tentatively reads TRBD1 or TRBD2 (5 bases each). This CDR3 is built from 15 residues. Trimming pared 3 bases from V and 3 bases from J, leaving 15 bases between. Germline V gene sequence: CDR1 SEHNR, CDR2 FQNEAQ (reference sequence). In DNA, the CDR3 is TGTGCCAGCAGCTTCCCCGTCCAGGGAGACTACGAGCAGTACTTC. Translating gives CASSFPVQGDYEQYF.

A few counts support this clonotype. The chain is built from TRBV10-3 and TRBJ2-3; a possible D gene is TRBD2 (6 bases). This CDR3 has 12 residues. Germline V CDR1 and CDR2: ENHRY, SYGVKD. V gave up 6 bases and J gave up 10 bases, with 14 bases separating them. The CDR3 DNA follows: TGTGCCATCAGAGGACTATCAGGACCGCAGTATTTT. Translating it yields CAIRGLSGPQYF.

This rearrangement joins TRBV6-4 to TRBJ2-3; the match to TRBD1 covers 8 bases. The V gene end was trimmed by 4 bases and the J gene end by 1 base; junction bases not matched to a gene: 4. The CDR3 consists of 15 residues. The germline gives CDR1 MRHNA, CDR2 SNTAGT. CDR3 protein: CASSVSTGGTDTQYF. For the CDR3, the DNA is TGTGCCAGCAGTGTCTCGACAGGGGGCACAGATACGCAGTATTTT.

This clonotype was recorded a few times. This chain links TRBV20-1 with TRBJ1-3, with D perhaps TRBD1 (6 bases). This CDR3 region has 15 residues. CDR1 DFQATT and CDR2 SNEGSKA come from the germline V gene (reference sequence). Between the trimmed V and J ends, which lost 1 base and 0 bases, there was a span of 10 bases. CDR3: CSARGQGSSGNTIYF. The CDR3 DNA follows: TGCAGTGCTAGAGGGCAGGGGTCCTCTGGAAACACCATATATTTT.

This clonotype was observed at least ten times. The chain recombines TRBV6-4 with TRBJ2-7, with TRBD2 matching 9 bases. CDR3 length equals 18 residues. Trimming cost V 7 bases and J 0 bases; bases outside gene matches: 16. From germline, CDR1 is MRHNA and CDR2 SNTAGT. DNA for the CDR3: TGTGCCAGCACTCCCTTCTGGCTAGCGGGACCATACTCCTACGAGCAGTACTTC. Translation: CASTPFWLAGPYSYEQYF.

This clonotype was recorded at least ten times. The chain employs TRBV30 and TRBJ2-3, with TRBD2 identical over 9 bases. V lost 5 bases and J lost 3; bases outside the gene matches: 6. Germline V gene lookup returns CDR1 GTSNPN and CDR2 SVGIG (reference sequence). The CDR3 is 14 residues long. The CDR3, as DNA: TGTGCCTGGGGCTTAGCGGGGGAGACAGATACGCAGTATTTT. It codes for CAWGLAGETDTQYF.

This clonotype was observed a handful of times. The chain joins TRBV20-1 to TRBJ2-1; no clear D gene. The germline V gene has CDR1 DFQATT and CDR2 SNEGSKA (reference sequence). The CDR3 totals 10 residues. With 3 bases removed from V and 10 bases from J, the gap between germline ends came to 7 bases. Here the CDR3 reads CSASRQEQFF. The DNA of the CDR3 is TGCAGTGCTAGTCGGCAGGAGCAGTTCTTC.

This clonotype was picked up many times. V gene TRBV5-4 combines with J gene TRBJ2-7, with 12 nucleotides matching TRBD1. Trimming at V came to 6 bases and at J to 4 bases, leaving 8 bases not matched to a gene. Looked up from germline, CDR1 is SGHNT and CDR2 is YYREEE (reference sequence). The CDR3 loop spans 15 amino acids. CDR3 sequence reads: CASKLRGQGAYEQYF. The DNA of the CDR3 is TGTGCCAGCAAACTCAGGGGACAGGGGGCGTACGAGCAGTACTTC.

The gene calls are TRBV7-9 and TRBJ2-1; D call uncertain. The CDR3 has 13 amino acids. The V end lost 1 base, the J end lost 6 bases, and 7 bases lay between the germline ends. From germline, CDR1 is SEHNR and CDR2 FQNEAQ (reference sequence). CDR3 loop: CASSLDRRNEQFF. The CDR3 DNA is TGTGCCAGCAGCTTAGATCGACGCAATGAGCAGTTCTTC.

In this sample, this clonotype turned up a few times. This rearrangement joins TRBV20-1 to TRBJ2-7; the D gene is possibly TRBD1 (5 bases). Trimming left V 2 bases short and J 0 bases short, with 11 bases between. CDR1 is DFQATT and CDR2 is SNEGSKA in the germline V gene (reference sequence). The CDR3 is made up of 14 amino acids. In nucleotides, the CDR3 is TGCAGTGCTAGAACTCCGGACAACTCCTACGAGCAGTACTTC. Its protein is CSARTPDNSYEQYF.

The V gene is TRBV7-9, the J gene TRBJ2-7; TRBD2 agrees at 7 bases. Losses at the gene ends were 1 base for V and 12 bases for J; bases not matched to a gene: 6. Germline V gene sequence: CDR1 SEHNR, CDR2 FQNEAQ (reference sequence). The CDR3 covers 12 residues. CDR3 residues: CASSLETSVGYF. The CDR3 DNA sequence: TGTGCCAGCAGCTTAGAAACTAGCGTGGGGTACTTC.

This clonotype came up many times. The chain uses TRBV20-1 and TRBJ1-4; D is unresolved. CDR1 and CDR2 (germline): DFQATT, SNEGSKA (reference sequence). CDR3 length: 15 residues. Deletions cut 0 bases from V and 0 bases from J, with 8 bases between. The CDR3 nucleotides are TGCAGTGCTAGAGATAGGGCAGCAACTAATGAAAAACTGTTTTTT. Protein sequence: CSARDRAATNEKLFF.

In this sample, this clonotype turned up a few times. The V gene is TRBV20-1, the J gene TRBJ2-7, with 15 bases aligning to TRBD2. The V gene's germline CDR1 is DFQATT and CDR2 SNEGSKA (reference sequence). V gave up 4 bases and J gave up 0 bases; unmatched junction bases: 4. The CDR3 runs to 16 residues. Written as DNA, the CDR3 is TGCAGTGCTACCGGGACTAGCGGGAGGAGCTCCTACGAGCAGTACTTC. Protein: CSATGTSGRSSYEQYF.

The chain recombines TRBV11-2 with TRBJ2-5, with 7 bases aligning to TRBD2. The J segment lost 5 bases and the V segment lost 5 bases, leaving 11 bases of the junction unmatched. Germline CDR1 SGHAT, CDR2 FQNNGV. This CDR3 region has 15 residues. The CDR3 region is CASSRGEVSEETQYF. The CDR3 DNA is TGTGCCAGCAGCCGGGGGGAGGTTTCGGAGGAGACCCAGTACTTC.

This chain uses TRBV4-2 with TRBJ1-2; D gene uncertain. The CDR3 is made up of 15 amino acids. Per the germline V gene, CDR1 is LGHNA and CDR2 is YNFKEQ. Trimming cost V 7 bases and J 8 bases, with 23 bases left between them. The CDR3 protein is CASTPPGVNWSGYTF. As DNA, the CDR3 is TGTGCCAGCACCCCACCCGGGGTAAACTGGAGCGGCTACACCTTC.

The sample holds many counts of this clonotype. The chain is built from TRBV7-3 and TRBJ2-2; D gene uncertain. The CDR3 sequence is 13 residues long. V was clipped by 1 base and J by 5 bases, with 5 bases between them. CDR1 is SGHTA and CDR2 is FQGTGA in the germline V gene. This chain's CDR3 is CASSLIQTGELFF. In DNA, the CDR3 is TGTGCCAGCAGCTTAATACAGACCGGGGAGCTGTTTTTT.

This clonotype was detected ten times or more. This rearrangement joins TRBV20-1 to TRBJ2-3, with D perhaps TRBD1 or TRBD2 (7 bases each). Trimming removed 3 bases from V and 0 bases from J, with 16 bases in between. CDR3 size: 16 residues. Germline V CDR1 and CDR2: DFQATT, SNEGSKA (reference sequence). The CDR3 protein is CSARPRGRGSTDTQYF. The CDR3 DNA reads TGCAGTGCTAGGCCAAGGGGGCGGGGGAGCACAGATACGCAGTATTTT.

J is TRBJ2-1 and V is TRBV10-3; D may be TRBD2 (5 bases). V lost 0 bases to trimming and J lost 9 bases, with 12 bases between them. Germline V gene sequence: CDR1 ENHRY, CDR2 SYGVKD. CDR3 size: 14 residues. The CDR3 sequence is CAISESGDRGEQFF. Here the CDR3 DNA reads TGTGCCATCAGTGAGTCGGGAGACCGTGGTGAGCAGTTCTTC.

This clonotype was recorded at least ten times. The rearrangement links TRBV5-6 to TRBJ1-1; tentative D call: TRBD1 (6 bases). The CDR3 runs to 15 residues. Trimming took off 1 base at V and 1 base at J, with 11 bases between the two ends. Looked up from germline, CDR1 is SGHDT and CDR2 is YYEEEE. CDR3 residues: CASSLYGTPNTEAFF. CDR3 in DNA: TGTGCCAGCAGCTTGTACGGGACACCGAACACTGAAGCTTTCTTT.

This clonotype was recorded a few times. The chain uses TRBV20-1 and TRBJ1-1, with a possible D match to TRBD1 (6 bases). The CDR3 is made up of 12 amino acids. Germline lookup yields CDR1 DFQATT and CDR2 SNEGSKA (reference sequence). Trimming removed 6 bases from V and 3 bases from J, with 11 bases in between. The CDR3 sequence: CSADGGYTEAFF. The CDR3 nucleotides are TGCAGTGCGGACGGGGGCTACACTGAAGCTTTCTTT.

This clonotype turned up a few times. The chain joins TRBV9 to TRBJ1-1; D not resolved. Trimming pared 4 bases from V and 0 bases from J, leaving 7 bases between. There are 13 residues in the CDR3. CDR1 and CDR2 (germline): SGDLS, YYNGEE. The CDR3 bases are TGTGCCAGCAGCCGGAACATGAACACTGAAGCTTTCTTT. This codes for CASSRNMNTEAFF.

This rearrangement joins TRBV18 to TRBJ1-5; 7 bases agree with TRBD1. The V gene end was trimmed by 6 bases and the J gene end by 5 bases; junction bases not matched to a gene: 13. Germline V lookup: CDR1 KGHSH, CDR2 LQKENI. This CDR3 has 16 amino acids. Here the CDR3 reads CASSETGAHSDQPQHF. As DNA, the CDR3 is TGTGCCAGCTCGGAAACAGGGGCCCATAGTGATCAGCCCCAGCATTTT.